The source of this T cell receptor (beta chain) is a study of early T cells in non-severe SARS-CoV-2 infection. The overall study: Whole-blood bulk RNA, unsorted, was sequenced, and chains were unpaired.

V dropped 3 bases and J dropped 3; count of bases not matched to a gene: 6. CDR3 length: 15 amino acids. This clonotype was seen a few times. TCRdb re-derived calls from the 5' RACE reads in MiXCR, one entry per CDR3 protein. The repertoire holds 40,000 to 60,000 distinct CDR3 sequences, with around 10% as singletons. The specimen was whole blood. This TCR was sampled from an adult who was a healthcare worker with PCR-confirmed SARS-CoV-2 infection or an uninfected control (not recorded which). The V and J genes are TRBV12-3 or TRBV12-4 and TRBJ2-3, with 7 positions matching TRBD2. CDR3 sequence reads: CASSFYGRRTDTQYF. The CDR3 nucleotides read TGTGCCAGCAGTTTCTACGGGAGGAGGACAGATACGCAGTATTTT.